Presented here are 26 T cell receptor beta chains from one specimen sequenced in a study of shared T cell receptors in the human thymus. TCRdb's table, derived via immunoSEQ multiplex PCR, lists solely in-frame clones and lacks some. The sample holds about 660,000 clones, around nine tenths seen once. The same specimen was also included in a second study, on human thymus T cells.

The source material was thymocytes. The source is a boy under three years old with a congenital heart defect.

Points on this clone: This sample also contains other DNA sequences that code for the same CDR3. This chain uses TRBV5-4 with TRBJ2-5; 10 bases fit TRBD2. This CDR3 is 15 amino acids long. Losses at the gene ends were 4 bases for V and 1 base for J; bases not matched to a gene: 4. In germline, CDR1 is SGHNT, CDR2 YYREEE (reference sequence). The CDR3 DNA sequence: TGTGCCAGCAGCCTCCGGACTAGCGGCCAAGAGACCCAGTACTTC. The encoded protein is CASSLRTSGQETQYF.

The gene calls are TRBV11-2 and TRBJ2-2; 12 nucleotides align to TRBD2. The CDR3 contains 18 residues. The V gene's germline CDR1 is SGHAT and CDR2 FQNNGV. V shed 5 bases and J 4 bases; nucleotides not matched to a gene: 11. The CDR3 nucleotides read TGTGCCAGCAGCCCGAGGACTAGCGGGATTTTGGTCACCGGGGAGCTGTTTTTT. Translation: CASSPRTSGILVTGELFF.

V usage is TRBV29-1 and J usage is TRBJ2-1; TRBD2 matches at 9 bases. From germline, CDR1 is SQVTM and CDR2 ANQGSEA. The CDR3 runs to 16 residues. V dropped 6 bases and J dropped 5; count of bases not matched to a gene: 14. For the CDR3, the DNA is TGCAGCGTGGATACCGGGACTAGCAGAGGAAACAATGAGCAGTTCTTC. As protein: CSVDTGTSRGNNEQFF.

The chain combines TRBV12-5 with TRBJ1-2, with D maybe TRBD1 (5 bases). CDR3 length: 13 residues. The germline V gene has CDR1 LGHNT and CDR2 FRNRAP. V was pared by 7 bases and J by 3 bases, with 12 bases between. The DNA of the CDR3 is TGTGCTAGTGCCCTCCGGGGGTACTATGGCTACACCTTC. Protein: CASALRGYYGYTF.

The V call is TRBV5-5, the J call TRBJ2-1, with 8 bases lining up with TRBD2. The CDR3 is 15 amino acids. The germline V gene has CDR1 SGHKS and CDR2 YYEKEE (reference sequence). Trimming at V came to 1 base and at J to 8 bases, leaving 8 bases not matched to a gene. The CDR3 coding sequence is TGTGCCAGCAGCTTGAATAGCGGGGACCTAGATGAGCAGTTCTTC. Encoded protein: CASSLNSGDLDEQFF.

The chain combines TRBV6-1 with TRBJ1-5; unclear D gene. V lost 4 bases to trimming and J lost 5 bases, with 18 bases between them. The CDR3 contains 16 residues. The germline V gene has CDR1 MNHNS and CDR2 SASEGT. The CDR3 region is CASSGRGSGVDQPQHF. The CDR3 coding sequence is TGTGCCAGCAGTGGTCGAGGGTCTGGTGTCGATCAGCCCCAGCATTTT.

The chain combines TRBV15 with TRBJ2-2; 7 bases align to TRBD1. The junction had 12 bases not matched to a gene; V was cut back by 4 bases and J by 4 bases. The length of the CDR3 is 17 residues. Germline V lookup: CDR1 LNHNV, CDR2 YYDKDF (reference sequence). CDR3 in amino acids: CATSITGTEDPTGELFF. For the CDR3, the DNA is TGTGCCACCAGCATTACCGGGACAGAGGATCCCACCGGGGAGCTGTTTTTT.

The chain carries TRBV21-1 and TRBJ1-2; the D call TRBD1 from the table was never checked on the DNA. TRBV21-1 is recorded as a pseudogene. The CDR3 length is 17 residues. The CDR3 nucleotides read TGTGCCAGCAGCAAAGCGTCGGCCAGGCCCCAAATCTATGGCTACACCTTC. It specifies CASSKASARPQIYGYTF.

V is TRBV19 and J is TRBJ1-5, with TRBD1 matching 8 bases. This CDR3 has 17 residues. Germline CDR1 reads LNHDA; CDR2 reads SQIVND (reference sequence). Trimming at V came to 5 bases and at J to 2 bases, leaving 11 bases not matched to a gene. CDR3: CASSETGAGDGNQPQHF. CDR3 DNA sequence: TGTGCCAGTAGTGAGACAGGGGCCGGGGATGGCAATCAGCCCCAGCATTTT.

The chain joins TRBV21-1 to TRBJ2-5; whether TRBD2, the table's D call, matches the DNA was not checked. TRBV21-1 is listed as a pseudogene. The CDR3 contains 16 residues. The CDR3 is CASSHPGLAGRETQYF. The DNA of the CDR3 is TGTGCCAGCAGCCACCCGGGACTAGCGGGAAGGGAGACCCAGTACTTC.

The J gene is TRBJ2-3, the V gene TRBV11-3, with 9 bases aligning to TRBD2. The trim removed 2 bases at V and 8 bases at J, leaving 14 bases unmatched. Germline CDR1 reads SGHNT; CDR2 reads YENEEA. CDR3 length: 17 amino acids. DNA of the CDR3: TGTGCCAGCAGCTTACCAATAGCGGGAGCCGGGAGGGGTACGCAGTATTTT. Protein product: CASSLPIAGAGRGTQYF.

Regarding this clone: Germline is not matched at one junction end, which may reflect a read error. V is TRBV13 and J is TRBJ1-1, with D perhaps TRBD1 (6 bases). This CDR3 is 13 amino acids long. CDR1 and CDR2 from the germline V gene are PRHDT and FYEKMQ (reference sequence). CDR3 in DNA: TGTGCCAGCAGCTGGGACATCCACACTAAAGCTTTCTTT. This translates into CASSWDIHTKAFF.

This clone has only a few counts. V and J are TRBV18 and TRBJ2-1, with 9 bases fitting TRBD1. The CDR3 has 18 amino acids. V lost 3 bases and J lost 6; bases outside the gene matches: 15. Germline values: CDR1 KGHSH, CDR2 LQKENI. The CDR3 reads CASSPLPRRDRAPNEQFF. The DNA of the CDR3 is TGTGCCAGCTCACCCTTACCTCGTCGGGACAGGGCCCCCAATGAGCAGTTCTTC.

The chain recombines TRBV7-9 with TRBJ2-1, with 11 bases that match TRBD2. Germline V gene sequence: CDR1 SEHNR, CDR2 FQNEAQ (reference sequence). This CDR3 has 15 amino acids. Trimming removed 5 bases from V and 3 bases from J; junction bases left unmatched: 3. The CDR3 region is CASSPTSGSYNEQFF. CDR3 bases: TGTGCCAGCAGCCCCACTAGCGGGAGCTACAATGAGCAGTTCTTC.

This chain connects TRBV4-3 to TRBJ2-3; 7 nucleotides line up with TRBD2. There are 18 residues in the CDR3. Per germline, CDR1 LGHNA and CDR2 YSLEER. The J segment lost 4 bases and the V segment lost 4 bases, leaving 17 bases of the junction unmatched. CDR3: CASSRGRNPTSRPDTQYF. DNA for the CDR3: TGCGCCAGCAGCCGAGGCAGGAACCCGACTAGCCGGCCAGATACGCAGTATTTT.

This clone was observed a single time. The V call is TRBV7-8, the J call TRBJ1-5; TRBD1 is a possible D gene (6 bases). CDR1 is SGHVS and CDR2 is FQNEAQ in the germline V gene. Trimming removed 5 bases from V and 2 bases from J, with 13 bases in between. The length of the CDR3 is 15 residues. The CDR3 DNA reads as TGTGCCAGCAGCCCAGCAGGGGTTGGCAATCAGCCCCAGCATTTT. Its translation is CASSPAGVGNQPQHF. Supplemented by reference TRBV7-8 and TRBJ1-5, the full variable domain reads GAGVSQSPRYKVAKRGQDVALRCDPISGHVSLFWYQQALGQGPEFLTYFQNEAQLDKSGLPSDRFFAERPEGSVSTLKIQRTQQEDSAVYLCASSPAGVGNQPQHFGDGTRLSIL.

V is TRBV30 and J is TRBJ1-1; 7 bases are a match to TRBD1. Germline CDR1 GTSNPN, CDR2 SVGIG (reference sequence). The CDR3 is made up of 13 amino acids. Trimming removed 4 bases from V and 0 bases from J; junction bases left unmatched: 2. The CDR3 coding sequence is TGTGCCTGGACCGGGACAGTGAACACTGAAGCTTTCTTT. Residues: CAWTGTVNTEAFF.

The chain is built from TRBV12-5 and TRBJ1-1, with D unresolved. CDR3 size: 11 residues. Per the germline V gene, CDR1 is LGHNT and CDR2 is FRNRAP. The ends were cut back, 4 bases at V and 7 bases at J, with 7 bases in the middle. CDR3 sequence reads: CASGSYHEAFF. As DNA, the CDR3 is TGTGCTAGTGGTTCCTACCATGAAGCTTTCTTT.

The chain has TRBV9 and TRBJ2-4, with TRBD1 matching 7 bases. The CDR3 loop spans 14 amino acids. The germline CDR1 and CDR2 sequences are SGDLS and YYNGEE. With 3 bases clipped from V and 3 bases from J, the junction kept 3 bases outside the gene matches. CDR3 nucleotide sequence: TGTGCCAGCAGCGGCCGACAGGGCAAAAACATTCAGTACTTC. Translated: CASSGRQGKNIQYF.

The chain links TRBV30 to TRBJ2-5; 13 bases are a match to TRBD2. CDR3 length equals 17 residues. Germline CDR1 is GTSNPN and CDR2 is SVGIG (reference sequence). V was pared by 8 bases and J by 4 bases, with 16 bases of the junction left unmatched. The CDR3 sequence: CARVVWTSGRALETQYF. In DNA form, the CDR3 reads TGTGCCCGCGTTGTTTGGACTAGCGGGAGAGCATTAGAGACCCAGTACTTC.

The chain couples TRBV4-1 to TRBJ2-1, with 9 positions matching TRBD2. This CDR3 has 15 amino acids. V lost 1 base, J lost 9 bases, and 7 bases stayed unmatched. CDR1 and CDR2 (germline): MGHRA, YSYEKL. CDR3 sequence reads: CASSQGVAGVSEQFF. In DNA, the CDR3 is TGCGCCAGCAGCCAAGGTGTAGCGGGAGTTAGTGAGCAGTTCTTC.

This clone was recorded a few times. The V gene is TRBV28, the J gene TRBJ2-7, with TRBD2 matching 7 bases. This CDR3 has 15 amino acids. Per germline, CDR1 MDHEN and CDR2 SYDVKM. The junction had 10 bases not matched to a gene; V was cut back by 5 bases and J by 3 bases. CDR3 bases: TGTGCCAGCAGTATACCTCGGACTAGTCGCTACGAGCAGTACTTC. Its protein is CASSIPRTSRYEQYF.

As DNA, the CDR3 is TGTGCCAGCAGTACTCGGACAGGTGGAAATCAGCCCCAGCATTTT. Translation: CASSTRTGGNQPQHF. The V call is TRBV6-6, the J call TRBJ1-5; TRBD1 matches at 7 bases. The trim removed 5 bases at V and 4 bases at J, leaving 8 bases unmatched. Germline assignment: CDR1 MNHNY and CDR2 SVGAGI (reference sequence). There are 15 residues in the CDR3.

The V gene is TRBV6-5, the J gene TRBJ1-3; D not certain. The CDR3 is 11 residues long. Germline CDR1 MNHEY, CDR2 SVGAGI. V was trimmed by 6 bases and J by 11 bases, leaving 11 bases between them. CDR3 region: CASRSGRAIYF. In DNA, the CDR3 is TGTGCCAGCAGGAGCGGGAGGGCCATATATTTT.

The rearrangement links TRBV4-3 to TRBJ1-1; 12 nucleotides line up with TRBD1. The ends lost 3 bases at V and 5 bases at J; junction bases unmatched: 19. The germline gives CDR1 LGHNA, CDR2 YSLEER. CDR3 length equals 20 residues. This CDR3 is CASSHQPPGQGASPGTEAFF. CDR3 in DNA: TGCGCCAGCAGCCATCAACCGCCGGGACAGGGGGCATCCCCAGGGACTGAAGCTTTCTTT.

This clone was observed once. This chain joins TRBV2 and TRBJ2-5, with TRBD2 matching 8 bases. Trimming removed 3 bases from V and 5 bases from J; junction bases left unmatched: 11. CDR1 is SNHLY, CDR2 FYNNEI, per germline. The CDR3 length is 16 residues. CDR3 nucleotides: TGTGCCAGCAGTGAGCCCCCGGGACTAGTAAAGGAGACCCAGTACTTC. Its protein product is CASSEPPGLVKETQYF.